These 11 T cell receptor beta chains were sequenced from one sample in a study of post-analysis software for immune sequencing data. Tagging with unique molecular identifiers was a feature of the TCR beta cDNA libraries. TCRdb re-called the PCR reads with MiXCR, one entry per CDR3 protein. The sample carries roughly 800,000 distinct CDR3 sequences, roughly 29% recorded once. What these receptors recognize is not known. Findings and limits, study-wide: Patients used five TRBV segments, including TRBV5-6, TRBV5-1 and TRBV20-1, more often than controls.

The sequencing input was blood. Receptors were obtained from a girl aged 5 to 17 with multiple sclerosis.

The table lists this clonotype with a few counts. The chain joins TRBV10-3 to TRBJ2-1, with 7 bases aligning to TRBD1. The junction had 12 bases not matched to a gene; V was cut back by 7 bases and J by 9 bases. This CDR3 has 14 residues. Germline lookup yields CDR1 ENHRY and CDR2 SYGVKD. The chain's CDR3 is CAITTGTAGLEQFF. CDR3 in DNA: TGTGCCATCACCACCGGGACAGCCGGCCTTGAGCAGTTCTTC.

This clonotype came up a few times. One junction end does not reproduce the germline sequence, and a read error may be involved. The V call is TRBV7-2, the J call TRBJ2-3, with D maybe TRBD1 (5 bases). The CDR3 loop spans 13 amino acids. Germline-derived CDR1 and CDR2 are SGHTA and FQGNSA. CDR3 in amino acids: CASRLDRADTQYF. Written as DNA, the CDR3 is TGTGCCAGCAGATTAGACAGAGCAGATACGCAGTATTTT. Looking up the rest from reference TRBV7-2 and TRBJ2-3 gives the full variable domain: GAGVSQSPSNKVTEKGKDVELRCDPISGHTALYWYRQSLGQGLEFLIYFQGNSAPDKSGLPSDRFSAERTGGSVSTLTIQRTQQEDSAVYLCASRLDRADTQYFGPGTRLTVL.

This chain uses TRBV12-3 or TRBV12-4 with TRBJ2-5; 11 positions agree with TRBD1. Trimming cost V 6 bases and J 4 bases; bases outside gene matches: 7. This CDR3 comprises 15 residues. For the CDR3, the DNA is TGTGCCAGCAGACAAGGGACAGGGGGAAGAGAGACCCAGTACTTC. Protein product: CASRQGTGGRETQYF.

This clonotype has a count of ten or more. This rearrangement joins TRBV20-1 to TRBJ2-1; 10 bases map to TRBD2. Trimming at V came to 3 bases and at J to 10 bases, leaving 18 bases not matched to a gene. Germline CDR1 reads DFQATT; CDR2 reads SNEGSKA (reference sequence). This CDR3 region has 17 residues. The CDR3 region is CSASGGAAGGPVDEQFF. The CDR3, as DNA: TGCAGTGCTAGCGGGGGGGCAGCGGGAGGGCCGGTTGACGAGCAGTTCTTC.

This clonotype has a handful of counts. The rearrangement links TRBV6-2 or TRBV6-3 to TRBJ2-7; no firm D call. The CDR3 consists of 13 residues. Deletions cut 4 bases from V and 6 bases from J, with 13 bases between. CDR1 MNHEY and CDR2 SVGEGT come from the germline V gene. As DNA, the CDR3 is TGTGCCAGCAGTTCCCAGTGGGCAGGCGAGCAGTACTTC. It codes for CASSSQWAGEQYF.

The gene calls are TRBV7-2 and TRBJ2-4; the match to TRBD2 covers 8 bases. CDR1 is SGHTA and CDR2 is FQGNSA in the germline V gene. This CDR3 is built from 17 residues. Trimming cost V 5 bases and J 8 bases; bases outside gene matches: 17. CDR3 region: CASSLDVVGAGGDIQYF. CDR3 DNA sequence: TGTGCCAGCAGCCTGGACGTCGTGGGGGCCGGGGGGGACATTCAGTACTTC.

This chain joins TRBV7-9 and TRBJ2-7; the D is unclear. Trimming removed 2 bases at V and 2 bases at J, with 4 bases between. Germline assignment: CDR1 SEHNR and CDR2 FQNEAQ (reference sequence). The CDR3 contains 12 residues. CDR3 protein: CASSLIPYEQYF. The DNA for the CDR3 is TGTGCCAGCAGCTTAATCCCCTACGAGCAGTACTTC.

This chain uses TRBV12-3 or TRBV12-4 with TRBJ1-3; TRBD1 is a possible D gene (6 bases). Trimming removed 0 bases from V and 7 bases from J, with 13 bases in between. The CDR3 extends over 15 amino acids. The CDR3 region has the DNA TGTGCCAGCAGTTTAGCGCAGGACAGTCGCAACACCATATATTTT. Amino acids: CASSLAQDSRNTIYF.

This clonotype has just a few counts. V and J are TRBV9 and TRBJ2-7; D remains ambiguous. The CDR3 is 13 amino acids. With 0 bases removed from V and 5 bases from J, the gap between germline ends came to 9 bases. Germline CDR1 SGDLS, CDR2 YYNGEE. The CDR3 DNA reads TGTGCCAGCAGCGTAGGTGTAGGCCACGAGCAGTACTTC. Protein: CASSVGVGHEQYF.

This clonotype was seen more than once but under ten times. The chain joins TRBV12-3 or TRBV12-4 to TRBJ2-5; D unclear. The CDR3 contains 14 residues. V lost 2 bases and J 3 bases, leaving 10 bases between the germline ends. CDR3 coding DNA: TGTGCCAGCAGTTTAAAGGGCGGCAAAGAGACCCAGTACTTC. This sequence encodes CASSLKGGKETQYF.

The rearrangement uses TRBV15 and TRBJ1-2; 8 bases fit TRBD1. CDR1 LNHNV and CDR2 YYDKDF come from the germline V gene (reference sequence). The junction had 4 bases not matched to a gene; V was cut back by 5 bases and J by 2 bases. CDR3 length: 14 residues. CDR3 bases: TGTGCCACCAGCGCCCGGGACAGGAACTATGGCTACACCTTC. It encodes CATSARDRNYGYTF. Together with reference TRBV15 and TRBJ1-2, the CDR3 gives the full variable domain: DAMVIQNPRYQVTQFGKPVTLSCSQTLNHNVMYWYQQKSSQAPKLLFHYYDKDFNNEADTPDNFQSRRPNTSFCFLDIRSPGLGDTAMYLCATSARDRNYGYTFGSGTRLTVV.